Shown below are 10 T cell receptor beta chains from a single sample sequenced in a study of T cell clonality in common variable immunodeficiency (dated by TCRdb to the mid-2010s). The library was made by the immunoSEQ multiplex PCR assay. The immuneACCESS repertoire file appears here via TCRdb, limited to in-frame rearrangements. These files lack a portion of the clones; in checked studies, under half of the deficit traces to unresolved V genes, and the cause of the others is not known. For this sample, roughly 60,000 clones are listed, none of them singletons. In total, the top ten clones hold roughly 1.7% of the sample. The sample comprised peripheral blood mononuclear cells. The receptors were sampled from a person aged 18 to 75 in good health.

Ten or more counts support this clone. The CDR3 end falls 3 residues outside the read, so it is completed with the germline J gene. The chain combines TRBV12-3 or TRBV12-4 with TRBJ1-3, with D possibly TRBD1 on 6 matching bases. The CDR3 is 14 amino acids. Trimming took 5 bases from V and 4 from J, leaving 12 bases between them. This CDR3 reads CASSIQGRGNTIYF. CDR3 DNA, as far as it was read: TGTGCCAGCAGTATACAGGGTAGGGGAAACACC.

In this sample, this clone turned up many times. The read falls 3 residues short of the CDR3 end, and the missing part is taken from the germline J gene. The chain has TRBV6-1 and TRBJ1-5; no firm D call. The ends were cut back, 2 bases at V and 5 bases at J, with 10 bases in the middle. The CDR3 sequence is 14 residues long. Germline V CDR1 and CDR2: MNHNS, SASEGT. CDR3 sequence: CASSEYTDYQPQHF. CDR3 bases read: TGTGCCAGCAGTGAATATACAGATTATCAGCCC.

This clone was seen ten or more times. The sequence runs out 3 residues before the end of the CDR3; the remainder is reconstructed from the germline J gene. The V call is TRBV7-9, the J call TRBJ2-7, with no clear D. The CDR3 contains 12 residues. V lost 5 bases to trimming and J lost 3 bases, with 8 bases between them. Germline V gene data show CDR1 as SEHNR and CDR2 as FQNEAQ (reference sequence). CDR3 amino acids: CASSLTYYEQYF. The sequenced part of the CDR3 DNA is TGTGCCAGCAGCCTCACATACTACGAG. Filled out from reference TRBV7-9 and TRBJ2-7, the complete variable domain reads DTGVSQNPRHKITKRGQNVTFRCDPISEHNRLYWYRQTLGQGPEFLTYFQNEAQLEKSRLLSDRFSAERPKGSFSTLEIQRTEQGDSAMYLCASSLTYYEQYFGPGTRLTVT.

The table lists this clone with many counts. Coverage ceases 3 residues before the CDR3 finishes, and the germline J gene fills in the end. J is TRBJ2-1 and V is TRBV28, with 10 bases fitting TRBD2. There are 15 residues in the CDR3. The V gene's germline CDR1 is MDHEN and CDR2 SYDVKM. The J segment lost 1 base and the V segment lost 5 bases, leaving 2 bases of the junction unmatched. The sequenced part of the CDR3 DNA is TGTGCCAGCAGTGAAGCGGGAGGGTCCTACAATGAG. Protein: CASSEAGGSYNE. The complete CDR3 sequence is CASSEAGGSYNEQFF.

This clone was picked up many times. CDR3 amino acids: CASSFSGLAVSYEQYF. CDR3 DNA, as far as it was read: TGTGCCAGCAGCTTCTCCGGACTAGCGGTTTCCTACGAG. The V and J genes are TRBV12-3 or TRBV12-4 and TRBJ2-7; 10 nucleotides align to TRBD2. The read ends 3 residues before the CDR3 terminus; that terminus is restored from the germline J gene. The J segment lost 1 base and the V segment lost 6 bases, leaving 9 bases of the junction unmatched. The CDR3 has 16 amino acids.

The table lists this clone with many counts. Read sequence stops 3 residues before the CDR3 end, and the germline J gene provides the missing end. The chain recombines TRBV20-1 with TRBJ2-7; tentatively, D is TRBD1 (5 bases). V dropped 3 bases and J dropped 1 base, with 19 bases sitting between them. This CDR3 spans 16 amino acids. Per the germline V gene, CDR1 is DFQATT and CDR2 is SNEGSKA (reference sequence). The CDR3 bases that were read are TGCAGTGCTAGGGAAAGACAGACCTACGGATCCTACGAG. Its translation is CSARERQTYGSYE. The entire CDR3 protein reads CSARERQTYGSYEQYF.

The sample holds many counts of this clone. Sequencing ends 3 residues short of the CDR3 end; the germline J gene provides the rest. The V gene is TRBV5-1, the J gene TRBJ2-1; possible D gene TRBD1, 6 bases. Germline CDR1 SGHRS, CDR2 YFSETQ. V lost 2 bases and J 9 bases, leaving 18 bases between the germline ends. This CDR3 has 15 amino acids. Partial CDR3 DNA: TGCGCCAGCAGCTTTCGGGACACACGCCAAGGTGAG. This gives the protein CASSFRDTRQGE. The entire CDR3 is CASSFRDTRQGEQFF. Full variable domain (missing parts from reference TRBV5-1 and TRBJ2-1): KAGVTQTPRYLIKTRGQQVTLSCSPISGHRSVSWYQQTPGQGLQFLFEYFSETQRNKGNFPGRFSGRQFSNSRSEMNVSTLELGDSALYLCASSFRDTRQGEQFFGPGTRLTVL.

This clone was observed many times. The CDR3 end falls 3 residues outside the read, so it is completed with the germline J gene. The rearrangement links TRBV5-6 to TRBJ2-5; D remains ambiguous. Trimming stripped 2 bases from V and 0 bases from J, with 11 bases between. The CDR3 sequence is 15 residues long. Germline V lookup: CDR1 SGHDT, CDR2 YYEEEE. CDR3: CASSLHNWYQETQYF. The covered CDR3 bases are TGTGCCAGCAGCTTACACAATTGGTACCAAGAGACC.

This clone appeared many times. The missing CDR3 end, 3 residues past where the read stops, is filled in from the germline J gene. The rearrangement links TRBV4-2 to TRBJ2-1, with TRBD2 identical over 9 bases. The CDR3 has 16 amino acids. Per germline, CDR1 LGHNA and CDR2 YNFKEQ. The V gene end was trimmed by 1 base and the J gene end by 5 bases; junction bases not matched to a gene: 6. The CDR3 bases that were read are TGTGCCAGCAGCCAAGCCTCGGCGGGAGGGAACAATGAG. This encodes CASSQASAGGNNE. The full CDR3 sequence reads CASSQASAGGNNEQFF.

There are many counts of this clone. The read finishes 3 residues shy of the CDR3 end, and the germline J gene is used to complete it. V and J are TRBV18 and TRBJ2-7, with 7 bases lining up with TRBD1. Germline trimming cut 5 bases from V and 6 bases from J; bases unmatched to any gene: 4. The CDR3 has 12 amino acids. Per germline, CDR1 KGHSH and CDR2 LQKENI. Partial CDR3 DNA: TGTGCCAGCTCAACATACAGGGGCGAG. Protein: CASSTYRGE. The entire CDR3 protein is CASSTYRGEQYF.